These 17 T cell receptor beta chains were sequenced from one sample in a study of vaccination and CD4 T cells after COVID-19. Sequencing of DNA taken from cultured CD4+ T cells relied on the Oncomine TCR Beta short-read assay. One entry per CDR3 protein, called by TCRdb with MiXCR from the PCR reads. The sample contains some 8,300 distinct CDR3 sequences, just over 70% of which appear only once. These receptors' targets are unknown. The treatment: roughly 11-day PBMC culture with coronavirus spike peptide pools or control peptides (ViraFEST assay). Sequencing input: CD4+ T cells from blood, cultured in vitro. These receptors originate from a human donor who had recovered from COVID-19.

The rearrangement joins TRBV7-3 to TRBJ2-3, with D perhaps given as TRBD1 or TRBD2 (5 bases each). Trimming cost V 5 bases and J 7 bases, with 13 bases left between them. The CDR3 is 13 residues long. The germline V gene has CDR1 SGHTA and CDR2 FQGTGA. CDR3: CASSIRDGHTQYF. The DNA of the CDR3 is TGTGCCAGCAGCATCCGGGACGGACATACGCAGTATTTT. The full variable domain, its missing parts supplied by reference TRBV7-3 and TRBJ2-3, is GAGVSQTPSNKVTEKGKYVELRCDPISGHTALYWYRQSLGQGPEFLIYFQGTGAADDSGLPNDRFFAVRPEGSVSTLKIQRTERGDSAVYLCASSIRDGHTQYFGPGTRLTVL.

This clonotype was counted between two and nine times. The chain couples TRBV29-1 to TRBJ1-2; D may be TRBD1 (5 bases). V was clipped by 2 bases and J by 1 base, with 14 bases between them. The CDR3 has 15 residues. Germline CDR1 reads SQVTM; CDR2 reads ANQGSEA. The CDR3 loop is CSVESGGGYNYGYTF. The CDR3 coding sequence is TGCAGCGTTGAATCAGGCGGGGGATATAACTATGGCTACACCTTC.

V and J are TRBV7-8 and TRBJ1-1; D call uncertain. Trimming stripped 5 bases from V and 1 base from J, with 11 bases between. Germline-derived CDR1 and CDR2 are SGHVS and FQNEAQ. This CDR3 contains 14 residues. CDR3 residues: CASSPAGQNTEAFF. CDR3 nucleotide sequence: TGTGCCAGCAGCCCGGCCGGGCAGAACACTGAAGCTTTCTTT. The entire variable domain, with the rest obtained from reference TRBV7-8 and TRBJ1-1, is as follows: GAGVSQSPRYKVAKRGQDVALRCDPISGHVSLFWYQQALGQGPEFLTYFQNEAQLDKSGLPSDRFFAERPEGSVSTLKIQRTQQEDSAVYLCASSPAGQNTEAFFGQGTRLTVV.

Only one count was recorded for this clonotype. The chain has TRBV2 and TRBJ1-2; no clear D. V lost 3 bases, J lost 7 bases, and 18 bases lay in between. There are 15 residues in the CDR3. Germline CDR1 is SNHLY and CDR2 is FYNNEI. This chain's CDR3 is CASSDGEGKIGGYTF. The CDR3, as DNA: TGTGCCAGCAGTGATGGGGAGGGAAAGATCGGTGGCTACACCTTC.

Comments on this clonotype: A junction boundary mismatches the germline segment, possibly from a read error. The rearrangement joins TRBV7-9 to TRBJ2-7; 8 nucleotides line up with TRBD2. The germline CDR1 and CDR2 sequences are SEHNR and FQNEAQ (reference sequence). The CDR3 extends over 12 amino acids. The CDR3 reads CASSREERGLIF. The CDR3 coding sequence is TGTGCCAGCAGCCGGGAGGAGCGGGGGTTGATCTTC.

The V gene is TRBV15, the J gene TRBJ2-7, with D unresolved. Trimming took 0 bases from V and 2 from J, leaving 14 bases between them. In germline, CDR1 is LNHNV, CDR2 YYDKDF (reference sequence). The CDR3 has 16 amino acids. CDR3 residues: CATSRETTFTPYEQYF. The CDR3 DNA sequence: TGTGCCACCAGCAGAGAGACCACCTTCACCCCCTACGAGCAGTACTTC.

This rearrangement joins TRBV30 to TRBJ1-2; D remains ambiguous. The CDR3 has 10 amino acids. CDR1 and CDR2 (germline): GTSNPN, SVGIG (reference sequence). Deletions cut 3 bases from V and 8 bases from J, with 7 bases between. The CDR3 spells CAWRERGYTF. The CDR3 DNA reads TGTGCCTGGAGAGAGCGAGGCTACACCTTC.

The gene calls are TRBV20-1 and TRBJ1-2, with a tentative D call TRBD1 (5 bases). V was shortened by 5 bases and J by 6 bases, with 13 bases between the two germline ends. This CDR3 comprises 12 residues. Per germline, CDR1 DFQATT and CDR2 SNEGSKA (reference sequence). The DNA for the CDR3 is TGCAGTGCTTCTAGGGGCGCGGATGGCTACACCTTC. It yields the protein CSASRGADGYTF.

The J gene is TRBJ1-5, the V gene TRBV19, with 7 bases lining up with TRBD1. Trimming cost V 4 bases and J 5 bases; bases outside gene matches: 5. Germline V gene data show CDR1 as LNHDA and CDR2 as SQIVND (reference sequence). The CDR3 has 14 amino acids. CDR3 nucleotides: TGTGCCAGTAGTACCGACAGGGACGATCAGCCCCAGCATTTT. Translation: CASSTDRDDQPQHF.

The rearrangement links TRBV7-2 to TRBJ1-5; D is ambiguous. From germline, CDR1 is SGHTA and CDR2 FQGNSA. V lost 3 bases, J lost 1 base, and 10 bases lay in between. This CDR3 is built from 15 residues. This chain's CDR3 is CASSLAVGSNQPQHF. CDR3 nucleotide sequence: TGTGCCAGCAGCTTGGCCGTGGGAAGCAATCAGCCCCAGCATTTT.

This clonotype was observed a few times. The chain combines TRBV20-1 with TRBJ1-2, with TRBD1 matching 7 bases. The V gene end was trimmed by 1 base and the J gene end by 8 bases; junction bases not matched to a gene: 19. Germline loops: CDR1 DFQATT, CDR2 SNEGSKA (reference sequence). There are 17 residues in the CDR3. The CDR3 region is CSARAYGTDERGGGYTF. The CDR3, as DNA: TGCAGTGCTAGAGCCTACGGGACAGACGAAAGGGGAGGGGGCTACACCTTC.

This clonotype was observed a few times. V gene TRBV19 combines with J gene TRBJ1-5; D is undetermined. Per the germline V gene, CDR1 is LNHDA and CDR2 is SQIVND (reference sequence). Trimming shortened V by 8 bases and J by 8 bases, and 16 bases separated the two germline ends. This CDR3 region has 13 residues. The chain's CDR3 is CASGQRVTEPQHF. CDR3 DNA sequence: TGTGCCAGTGGCCAGAGAGTAACCGAGCCCCAGCATTTT.

As concerns this clonotype: Relative to the germline gene, one junction end is altered; a read error may explain this. The DNA of the CDR3 is TGTGCCAGCAGTGAACTAGGCAGGGGACACGCTAACGAGCAGTACTTC. Translating it yields CASSELGRGHANEQYF. The genes are TRBV10-3 and TRBJ2-7; a weak D match, TRBD1 (6 bases). Per germline, CDR1 ENHRY and CDR2 SYGVKD. CDR3 size: 16 residues.

The chain combines TRBV15 with TRBJ1-1; 9 bases align to TRBD1. V dropped 0 bases and J dropped 5; count of bases not matched to a gene: 1. The germline gives CDR1 LNHNV, CDR2 YYDKDF (reference sequence). The CDR3 totals 14 residues. CDR3 residues: CATSREDRGTEAFF. The CDR3 DNA reads as TGTGCCACCAGCAGAGAAGACAGGGGGACTGAAGCTTTCTTT. The full variable domain, with the rest looked up from reference TRBV15 and TRBJ1-1, is DAMVIQNPRYQVTQFGKPVTLSCSQTLNHNVMYWYQQKSSQAPKLLFHYYDKDFNNEADTPDNFQSRRPNTSFCFLDIRSPGLGDTAMYLCATSREDRGTEAFFGQGTRLTVV.

The gene calls are TRBV5-1 and TRBJ1-1, with 11 bases matching TRBD1. Looked up from germline, CDR1 is SGHRS and CDR2 is YFSETQ. This CDR3 region has 14 residues. The V segment lost 3 bases and the J segment 3 bases; nucleotides outside the gene matches: 1. CDR3 protein: CASSWGQGDTEAFF. The DNA for the CDR3 is TGCGCCAGCAGCTGGGGACAGGGGGACACTGAAGCTTTCTTT.

This chain joins TRBV27 and TRBJ2-3; either TRBD1 or TRBD2 may supply D (5 bases each). The CDR3 runs 16 residues. Germline loops: CDR1 MNHEY, CDR2 SMNVEV (reference sequence). Trimming took off 6 bases at V and 2 bases at J, with 18 bases between the two ends. CDR3 coding DNA: TGTGCCAGCAGAACTACTTCGGGACCCAACACAGATACGCAGTATTTT. Protein: CASRTTSGPNTDTQYF.

The genes are TRBV29-1 and TRBJ2-3; D could derive from TRBD1 or TRBD2 (6 bases each). There are 13 residues in the CDR3. V lost 6 bases to trimming and J lost 0 bases, with 10 bases between them. Germline-derived CDR1 and CDR2 are SQVTM and ANQGSEA. CDR3 sequence: CSVGGGSTDTQYF. The CDR3 bases are TGCAGCGTCGGAGGGGGAAGCACAGATACGCAGTATTTT.